Presented here are 15 T cell receptor beta chains from one specimen sequenced in a study of T cells in Graves' hyperthyroidism and ophthalmopathy. RNA transcripts gave rise to amplified TCR beta CDR3 regions. Researchers ran a first-round RT-PCR on the TCR CDR3 using the HTBI primer set. TCRdb itself ran the multiplex PCR reads through MiXCR, one entry per CDR3 protein. The table shows more than 300,000 distinct CDR3 sequences, with about 15% occurring only once. Sequences were obtained from blood. These receptors were taken from a woman aged 55-70 years with Graves' hyperthyroidism.

As for this clonotype: Possible read error: a much larger clone is one base away. This sequence joins TRBV11-1 and TRBJ2-7; TRBD1 might be the D (6 bases). CDR3 length: 14 amino acids. The V and J ends lost 8 bases and 2 bases respectively, with 16 bases between them. Germline assignment: CDR1 SGHAT and CDR2 FQDESV (reference sequence). CDR3 in DNA: TGTGCCAGCCCCACGGACAGAGCCCCCTACGAGCAGTACTTC. Translating gives CASPTDRAPYEQYF.

In this sample, this clonotype turned up many times. As DNA, the CDR3 is TGTGCCAGCAGCCAAGGGCTAGCGGGTCACTACGAGCAGTACTTC. Protein product: CASSQGLAGHYEQYF. The chain joins TRBV3-1 to TRBJ2-7, with 8 nucleotides matching TRBD2. V was pared by 1 base and J by 3 bases, with 5 bases of the junction left unmatched. There are 15 residues in the CDR3. Germline CDR1 and CDR2: LGHDT and YNNKEL (reference sequence).

This clonotype was counted many times. This rearrangement joins TRBV18 to TRBJ2-5, with 10 bases lining up with TRBD2. The CDR3 loop spans 18 amino acids. V was clipped by 2 bases and J by 1 base; unmatched bases: 10. Looked up from germline, CDR1 is KGHSH and CDR2 is LQKENI. In nucleotides, the CDR3 is TGTGCCAGCTCACCAAGGACTAGCGGAGGGGGACGCCAAGAGACCCAGTACTTC. Protein product: CASSPRTSGGGRQETQYF.

This clonotype came up many times. This chain links TRBV29-1 with TRBJ2-3, with a tentative D call TRBD1 (5 bases). The CDR3 runs to 14 residues. Germline lookup yields CDR1 SQVTM and CDR2 ANQGSEA. V was cut by 0 bases and J by 0 bases, with 7 bases left in between. The chain's CDR3 is CSVEDTGSTDTQYF. CDR3 nucleotide sequence: TGCAGCGTTGAAGATACAGGTAGCACAGATACGCAGTATTTT.

This clonotype was counted ten times or more. This chain connects TRBV2 to TRBJ2-1; the match to TRBD2 covers 15 bases. Germline CDR1 and CDR2: SNHLY and FYNNEI. J gave up 3 bases and V 7 bases, and 7 bases lay outside the gene matches. The CDR3 extends over 17 amino acids. The CDR3 here is CASTLGLAGGSYNEQFF. DNA of the CDR3: TGTGCCAGCACCCTGGGACTAGCGGGAGGAAGCTACAATGAGCAGTTCTTC.

The chain is built from TRBV6-5 and TRBJ1-5; TRBD1 matches 7 bases. The CDR3 is 13 residues long. V dropped 4 bases and J dropped 6; count of bases not matched to a gene: 3. The germline CDR1 and CDR2 sequences are MNHEY and SVGAGI. DNA for the CDR3: TGTGCCAGCAGTTCAGGGGGTGGTCAGCCCCAGCATTTT. This codes for CASSSGGGQPQHF.

This clonotype turned up a few times. This sequence joins TRBV19 and TRBJ1-5; D not resolved. CDR3 size: 12 residues. Germline V gives CDR1 LNHDA, CDR2 SQIVND (reference sequence). V was shortened by 6 bases and J by 5 bases, with 8 bases between the two germline ends. CDR3 amino acids: CASRREDQPQHF. CDR3 DNA sequence: TGTGCCAGTAGGAGGGAGGATCAGCCCCAGCATTTT.

Ten or more counts support this clonotype. The genes are TRBV5-1 and TRBJ2-1; D not resolved. Germline V gene data show CDR1 as SGHRS and CDR2 as YFSETQ. The CDR3 runs to 13 residues. V dropped 0 bases and J dropped 7 bases, with 8 bases sitting between them. This CDR3 is CASSLAALNEQFF. The DNA of the CDR3 is TGCGCCAGCAGCTTGGCGGCCCTAAATGAGCAGTTCTTC.

This clonotype was detected only a few times. The chain uses TRBV20-1 and TRBJ1-1; tentatively, D is TRBD1 (6 bases). V was trimmed by 5 bases and J by 3 bases, leaving 13 bases between them. The CDR3 is 13 amino acids. CDR1 DFQATT and CDR2 SNEGSKA come from the germline V gene (reference sequence). CDR3 nucleotides: TGCAGTGCTGAGGACAGATGGGACACTGAAGCTTTCTTT. Amino acids: CSAEDRWDTEAFF.

In its sample, this clonotype was seen many times. This chain joins TRBV6-1 and TRBJ1-2; 11 bases are a match to TRBD1. Germline CDR1 is MNHNS and CDR2 is SASEGT. The CDR3 extends over 16 amino acids. Losses at the gene ends were 4 bases for V and 6 bases for J; bases not matched to a gene: 10. CDR3: CASSALGQGVQNGYTF. DNA for the CDR3: TGTGCCAGCAGTGCTTTGGGACAGGGGGTCCAAAATGGCTACACCTTC.

This clonotype was detected ten times or more. The chain combines TRBV11-2 with TRBJ2-3, with D possibly being TRBD1 or TRBD2 (5 bases each). Deletions cut 7 bases from V and 5 bases from J, with 13 bases between. This CDR3 has 13 amino acids. Germline assignment: CDR1 SGHAT and CDR2 FQNNGV. The CDR3 here is CASTFGDRDTQYF. The CDR3 DNA is TGTGCCAGCACCTTCGGGGACCGAGATACGCAGTATTTT.

This clonotype showed up just a few times. The V gene is TRBV15, the J gene TRBJ1-1; D possibly corresponds to TRBD1 (5 bases). The CDR3 loop spans 16 amino acids. The V and J ends lost 1 base and 4 bases respectively, with 16 bases between them. The germline V gene encodes CDR1 LNHNV and CDR2 YYDKDF (reference sequence). Here the CDR3 reads CATSRGRGGYFTEAFF. For the CDR3, the DNA is TGTGCCACCAGCAGAGGGCGGGGGGGGTATTTCACTGAAGCTTTCTTT.

As DNA, the CDR3 is TGCAGTGCTCGCGGGACCGTAAGCTCCTACGAGCAGTACTTC. The encoded protein is CSARGTVSSYEQYF. V is TRBV20-1 and J is TRBJ2-7, with a possible D match to TRBD2 (6 bases). The CDR3 has 14 residues. The V gene's germline CDR1 is DFQATT and CDR2 SNEGSKA (reference sequence). Trimming left V 5 bases short and J 0 bases short, with 14 bases between.

This clonotype came up a few times. The chain links TRBV24-1 to TRBJ2-1, with a tentative D call TRBD1 (5 bases). The V gene's germline CDR1 is KGHDR and CDR2 SFDVKD. Trimming stripped 1 base from V and 7 bases from J, with 10 bases between. The CDR3 runs 14 residues. The CDR3 is CATSDLARANEQFF. DNA for the CDR3: TGTGCCACCAGTGATTTAGCCAGGGCTAATGAGCAGTTCTTC.

This clonotype was detected ten times or more. This sequence joins TRBV6-4 and TRBJ2-5, with D perhaps matching TRBD2 (6 bases). Germline V lookup: CDR1 MRHNA, CDR2 SNTAGT. Trimming removed 2 bases from V and 3 bases from J, with 13 bases in between. The CDR3 has 15 amino acids. The CDR3 DNA follows: TGTGCCAGCAGTGACGGGGGGAACGGGAAAGAGACCCAGTACTTC. Translated: CASSDGGNGKETQYF.